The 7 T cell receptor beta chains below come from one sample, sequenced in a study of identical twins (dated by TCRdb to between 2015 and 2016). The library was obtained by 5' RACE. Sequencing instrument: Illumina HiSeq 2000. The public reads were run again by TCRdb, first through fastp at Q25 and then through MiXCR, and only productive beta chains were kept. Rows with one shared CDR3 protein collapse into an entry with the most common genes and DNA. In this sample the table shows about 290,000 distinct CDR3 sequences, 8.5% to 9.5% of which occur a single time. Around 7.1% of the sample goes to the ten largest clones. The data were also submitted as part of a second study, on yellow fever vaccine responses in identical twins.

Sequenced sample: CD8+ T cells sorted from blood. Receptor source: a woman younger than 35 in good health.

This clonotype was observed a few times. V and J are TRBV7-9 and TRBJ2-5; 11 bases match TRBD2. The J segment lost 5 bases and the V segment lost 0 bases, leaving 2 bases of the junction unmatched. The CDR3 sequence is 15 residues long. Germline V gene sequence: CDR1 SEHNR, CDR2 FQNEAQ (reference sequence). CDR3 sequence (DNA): TGTGCCAGCAGCTTAGCGACTAGCGGGATTGAGACCCAGTACTTC. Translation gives CASSLATSGIETQYF. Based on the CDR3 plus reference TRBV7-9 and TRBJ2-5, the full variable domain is DTGVSQNPRHKITKRGQNVTFRCDPISEHNRLYWYRQTLGQGPEFLTYFQNEAQLEKSRLLSDRFSAERPKGSFSTLEIQRTEQGDSAMYLCASSLATSGIETQYFGPGTRLLVL.

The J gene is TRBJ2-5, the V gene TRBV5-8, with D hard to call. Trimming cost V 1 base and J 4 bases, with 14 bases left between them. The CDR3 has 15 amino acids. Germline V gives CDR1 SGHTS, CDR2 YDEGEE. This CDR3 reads CASSLWQVVVETQYF. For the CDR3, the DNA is TGTGCCAGCAGCTTGTGGCAGGTCGTTGTAGAGACCCAGTACTTC.

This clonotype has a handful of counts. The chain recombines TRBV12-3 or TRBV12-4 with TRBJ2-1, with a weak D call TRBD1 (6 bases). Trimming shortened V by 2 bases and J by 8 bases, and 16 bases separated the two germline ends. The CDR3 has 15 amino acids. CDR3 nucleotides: TGTGCCAGCAGTTTATTCCCAGCGACAGGCGATGAGCAGTTCTTC. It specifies CASSLFPATGDEQFF.

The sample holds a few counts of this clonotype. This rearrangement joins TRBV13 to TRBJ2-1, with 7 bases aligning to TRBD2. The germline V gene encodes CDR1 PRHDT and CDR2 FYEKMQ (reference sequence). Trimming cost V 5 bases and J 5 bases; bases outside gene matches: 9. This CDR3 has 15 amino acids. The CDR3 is CASSPRGAGDNEQFF. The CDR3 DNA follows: TGTGCCAGCAGCCCGAGAGGGGCGGGGGACAATGAGCAGTTCTTC.

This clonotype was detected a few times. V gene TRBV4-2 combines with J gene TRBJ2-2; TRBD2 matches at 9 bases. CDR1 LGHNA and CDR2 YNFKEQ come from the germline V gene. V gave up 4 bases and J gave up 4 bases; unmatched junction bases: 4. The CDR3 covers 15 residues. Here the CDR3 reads CASSPGTSSTGELFF. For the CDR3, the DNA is TGTGCCAGCAGCCCCGGGACTAGCTCCACCGGGGAGCTGTTTTTT.

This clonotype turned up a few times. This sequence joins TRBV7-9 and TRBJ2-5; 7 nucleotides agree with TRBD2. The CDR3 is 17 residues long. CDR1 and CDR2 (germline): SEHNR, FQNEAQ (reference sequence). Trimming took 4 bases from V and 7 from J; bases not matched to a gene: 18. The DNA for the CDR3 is TGTGCCAGCAGCTCTAGAGACAGCGGGGCCGCCCGGTGGACCCAGTACTTC. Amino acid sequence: CASSSRDSGAARWTQYF. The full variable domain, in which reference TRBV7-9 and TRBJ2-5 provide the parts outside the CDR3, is DTGVSQNPRHKITKRGQNVTFRCDPISEHNRLYWYRQTLGQGPEFLTYFQNEAQLEKSRLLSDRFSAERPKGSFSTLEIQRTEQGDSAMYLCASSSRDSGAARWTQYFGPGTRLLVL.

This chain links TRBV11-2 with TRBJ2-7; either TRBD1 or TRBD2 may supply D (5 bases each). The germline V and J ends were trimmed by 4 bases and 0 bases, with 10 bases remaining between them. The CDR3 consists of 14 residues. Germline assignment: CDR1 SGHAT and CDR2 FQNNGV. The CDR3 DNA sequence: TGTGCCAGCAGCTGGGACGCCGACTCCTACGAGCAGTACTTC. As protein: CASSWDADSYEQYF. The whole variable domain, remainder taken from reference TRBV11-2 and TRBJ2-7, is EAGVAQSPRYKIIEKRQSVAFWCNPISGHATLYWYQQILGQGPKLLIQFQNNGVVDDSQLPKDRFSAERLKGVDSTLKIQPAKLEDSAVYLCASSWDADSYEQYFGPGTRLTVT.